The clone carrying this T cell receptor (beta chain) was counted many times. This entry is derived from a study of human T cells and chemical hapten exposure. Time point in this sample: patch test 1, 2 weeks after DPC sensitization. Indicated treatment: therapeutic diphenylcyclopropenone sensitization with weekly scalp DPC. Unfractionated whole blood yielded total RNA. The CDR3 loop spans 18 amino acids. The trim removed 4 bases at V and 5 bases at J, leaving 17 bases unmatched. CDR1 is DFQATT, CDR2 SNEGSKA, per germline (reference sequence). TCRdb analysed the RACE reads with MiXCR anew, one entry per CDR3 protein. The sample has a few hundred thousand distinct CDR3 sequences; approximately 4.4% are singletons.

This chain uses TRBV20-1 with TRBJ2-7; TRBD2 agrees at 13 bases. The receptor was isolated from a woman aged 50 to 60 with alopecia areata. Some clones in this sample may be carry-over from other donors' samples. The input for sequencing was whole blood, taken in connection with sensitization to the hapten diphenylcyclopropenone (DPC). The CDR3, as DNA: TGCAGTGCTACTTCCGGGACAGCGAGACTAGCGGGAGGTAACGAGCAGTACTTC. Protein: CSATSGTARLAGGNEQYF.